This TCR beta chain was found in a study of cytomegalovirus exposure and HLA in healthy donors. The CDR3 sequence is 15 residues long. Between the trimmed V and J ends, which lost 2 bases and 2 bases, there was a span of 13 bases. CDR1 is LNHDA, CDR2 SQIVND, per germline (reference sequence). PCR employed 60 Vbeta and 13 Jbeta primers. Assay used: immunoSEQ multiplex PCR; TCRdb lists only in-frame clones, some missing. This table holds fewer than 120,000 clones, approximately 80% found once. Sample: PBMCs. This chain uses TRBV19 with TRBJ2-7; possible D gene TRBD2, 6 bases. The sequence derives from a woman aged 55 to 70 in good health and CMV-seropositive. The CDR3 reads CASSIRAGPPYEQYF. The CDR3, as DNA: TGTGCCAGTAGTATACGAGCGGGCCCCCCCTACGAGCAGTACTTC.